The clone carrying this T cell receptor (beta chain) came up once. The data are from a study of cytomegalovirus exposure and HLA in healthy donors. PCR primers comprised 60 Vbeta and 13 Jbeta primers. The data were produced by immunoSEQ multiplex PCR, yet TCRdb's version contains in-frame clones alone and is incomplete. This sample has under 75,000 clones, with approximately 64% found just once. The CDR3 loop spans 16 amino acids. Germline loops: CDR1 KGHSH, CDR2 LQKENI. V was trimmed by 0 bases and J by 0 bases, leaving 10 bases between them. Sequencing used PBMCs. The J gene is TRBJ2-3, the V gene TRBV18; no reliable D call. This TCR was recovered from a man aged 35 to 55 in good health and CMV-seropositive. The CDR3 DNA is TGTGCCAGCTCACCACCCGGATGGGCCAGCACAGATACGCAGTATTTT. As protein: CASSPPGWASTDTQYF.